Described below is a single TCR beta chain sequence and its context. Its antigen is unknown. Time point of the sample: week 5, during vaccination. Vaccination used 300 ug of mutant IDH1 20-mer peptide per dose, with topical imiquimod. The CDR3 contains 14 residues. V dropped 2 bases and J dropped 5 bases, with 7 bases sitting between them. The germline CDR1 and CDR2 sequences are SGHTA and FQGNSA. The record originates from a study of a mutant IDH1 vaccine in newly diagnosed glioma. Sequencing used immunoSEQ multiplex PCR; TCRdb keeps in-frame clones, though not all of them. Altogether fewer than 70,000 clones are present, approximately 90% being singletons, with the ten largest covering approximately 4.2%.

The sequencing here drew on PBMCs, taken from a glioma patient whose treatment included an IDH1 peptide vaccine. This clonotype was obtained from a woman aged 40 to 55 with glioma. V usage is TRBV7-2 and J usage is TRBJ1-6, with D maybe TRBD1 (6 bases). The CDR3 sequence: CASSLYRDNSPLHF. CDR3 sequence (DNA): TGTGCCAGCAGCTTATACAGGGATAATTCACCCCTCCACTTT.